One and the same sample provided the 3 T cell receptor beta chains below, sequenced in a study of control samples from healthy donors and cancer patients. Sequencing used immunoSEQ multiplex PCR; TCRdb keeps in-frame clones, though not all of them. The sample has about 54,000 clones, roughly 96% seen once. The sample was blood. These receptors originate from a woman aged 30 to 39 in good health.

The chain recombines TRBV28 with TRBJ1-5; no reliable D call. Germline assignment: CDR1 MDHEN and CDR2 SYDVKM. CDR3 length: 13 residues. The V end was cut by 3 bases, the J end by 3 bases, with 6 bases between. CDR3: CASSLFVNQPQHF. The CDR3 DNA sequence: TGTGCCAGCAGTTTGTTCGTCAATCAGCCCCAGCATTTT.

This chain connects TRBV5-8 to TRBJ2-5; TRBD2 agrees at 7 bases. CDR3 length: 15 amino acids. V gave up 5 bases and J gave up 1 base; unmatched junction bases: 8. Germline V gene lookup returns CDR1 SGHTS and CDR2 YDEGEE. The CDR3 coding sequence is TGTGCCAGCAGTAAGGAGGGACTACCCCAAGAGACCCAGTACTTC. It codes for CASSKEGLPQETQYF.

This chain joins TRBV6-5 and TRBJ1-2; D unclear. CDR3 length equals 15 residues. The V gene lost 0 bases and the J gene lost 5 bases, with 13 bases spanning the gap. Germline V lookup: CDR1 MNHEY, CDR2 SVGAGI. This chain's CDR3 is CASSYSQSPVYGYTF. CDR3 nucleotides: TGTGCCAGCAGTTACTCTCAGTCCCCTGTTTATGGCTACACCTTC.